The clone carrying this T cell receptor (beta chain) was seen a handful of times. What it binds is unknown. TCRdb's copy holds only in-frame clones and misses some; the assay was immunoSEQ multiplex PCR. The sample has about 140,000 clones, less than 85% seen once. This sample was included in a study of radiation and T cells in renal cell carcinoma. Study context: Nephrectomy followed 15 Gy stereotactic body radiation by 4 weeks. Study-wide results and limits: Pretreatment tumor biopsies were lacking, so baseline clonotypes are unknown. Top tumor clonotypes rose in blood 2 weeks post-radiation, then contracted.

Trimming removed 4 bases from V and 5 bases from J; junction bases left unmatched: 9. The CDR3 totals 15 residues. CDR1 and CDR2 from the germline V gene are SGHRS and YFSETQ. Time point here: baseline pretreatment blood. As to treatment: 15 Gy SBRT to primary tumor, nephrectomy 4 weeks later. Serial blood draws occurred at baseline and 2 and 4 weeks post-SBRT. Sequenced here: blood, sampled from a patient whose treatment included radiotherapy and nephrectomy. The rearrangement uses TRBV5-1 and TRBJ1-2; 9 bases fit TRBD1. This TCR was sampled from a woman in her fifties or sixties with renal cell carcinoma. The CDR3 sequence is CASSVGQGGEYGYTF. The CDR3 nucleotides are TGCGCCAGCAGCGTGGGACAGGGCGGGGAGTATGGCTACACCTTC.